The source of this T cell receptor (beta chain) is a study of prognosis after radiotherapy for stage I lung cancer. Study overall: Concurrent therapy with stereotactic body radiotherapy was given to no patient. The study, taken as a whole, reports: Diminished Shannon entropy following stereotactic body radiation therapy characterized patients who developed distant metastases. Stereotactic body radiation therapy was followed by a fall in unique TCR clone counts, with a median of approximately 9,100 versus 7,200.

This clonotype was observed at least ten times. The antigen remains undetermined. Germline V CDR1 and CDR2: SGHRS, YFSETQ. The CDR3 consists of 15 residues. The V end lost 0 bases, the J end lost 0 bases, and 4 bases lay between the germline ends. The patients, a group without prior chemotherapy, radiotherapy or other malignancies, were all node-negative on CT and PET/CT. Amplicons of TCR beta CDR3 were generated from genomic DNA by two-round multiplex PCR. Individual primers that were specific to each TRBV and TRBJ gene served in first-round PCR. TCRdb recomputed calls from the multiplex PCR reads with MiXCR, one row per CDR3 protein. This table holds 26,000 or so distinct CDR3 sequences, 30% found once.

The rearrangement uses TRBV5-1 and TRBJ1-6; no reliable D call. The TCR sequence derives from a donor of 50 years or more with non-small cell lung cancer. Here the sequenced sample was PBMCs, taken before or after stereotactic body radiation therapy (not recorded which). The CDR3 coding sequence is TGCGCCAGCAGCTTGGAAGTCTCCTATAATTCACCCCTCCACTTT. Its protein product is CASSLEVSYNSPLHF.